The 5 T cell receptor beta chains in this list originate from one sample, sequenced in a study of Ad26.COV2.S vaccination and SARS-CoV-2 variants. Using immunoSEQ multiplex PCR, the repertoire was profiled, and TCRdb retains in-frame clones only, with some absent. The sample has 350,000 to 450,000 clones, roughly 91% seen once. Sample treatment: around 19 received Ad26.COV2.S at low or high dose, single or two shots; about 5 received placebo; per-sample allocation not given. Vaccine and placebo recipients were sampled on day 63 after the first injection. The material sequenced was peripheral blood, taken in a trial of Ad26.COV2.S vaccine versus placebo. Receptors were obtained from a person aged 18-65 years who received the Ad26.COV2.S COVID-19 vaccine or a placebo.

This chain joins TRBV7-2 and TRBJ2-5; D is uncertain. Trimming cost V 5 bases and J 2 bases, with 18 bases left between them. The CDR3 runs 16 residues. The germline gives CDR1 SGHTA, CDR2 FQGNSA. DNA of the CDR3: TGTGCCAGCAGCCAAAGTGATCCGGCTGGGCAAGAGACCCAGTACTTC. Protein product: CASSQSDPAGQETQYF.

This chain connects TRBV6-6 to TRBJ2-5, with TRBD2 matching over 10 bases. Germline CDR1 is MNHNY and CDR2 is SVGAGI (reference sequence). The CDR3 loop spans 15 amino acids. V lost 6 bases to trimming and J lost 5 bases; unmatched junction nucleotides: 9. CDR3 residues: CASRPSGGAGETQYF. The CDR3 DNA sequence: TGTGCCAGCAGGCCAAGCGGGGGGGCCGGGGAGACCCAGTACTTC.

This chain links TRBV6-2 or TRBV6-3 with TRBJ2-7; D is uncertain. The CDR3 contains 14 residues. Germline V gives CDR1 MNHEY, CDR2 SVGEGT. V shed 4 bases and J shed 2 bases, with 12 bases lying between them. The CDR3 reads CASSSMRGAYEQYF. CDR3 DNA sequence: TGTGCCAGCAGTTCCATGCGCGGAGCCTACGAGCAGTACTTC.

The genes are TRBV7-8 and TRBJ1-1; D remains unclear. The V gene's germline CDR1 is SGHVS and CDR2 FQNEAQ. Trimming stripped 7 bases from V and 6 bases from J, with 18 bases between. This CDR3 spans 14 amino acids. CDR3 protein: CASTPRGPEAEAFF. CDR3 DNA: TGTGCCAGCACCCCCCGCGGGCCGGAGGCTGAAGCTTTCTTT.

The V and J genes are TRBV6-5 and TRBJ1-2; the D gene is possibly TRBD1 (5 bases). Trimming removed 6 bases from V and 8 bases from J, with 16 bases in between. Per germline, CDR1 MNHEY and CDR2 SVGAGI. This CDR3 comprises 13 residues. This CDR3 reads CASSLGPLEGYTF. The CDR3 DNA is TGTGCCAGCAGCCTGGGACCTTTGGAGGGCTACACCTTC.